This T cell receptor beta chain was captured in a study of blood T cell repertoires in COVID-19. Study at large: Samples came from the United States, Italy and Spain, spanning acute and convalescent COVID-19. From T cells, B-cell-depleted T cells, or PBMCs came the material, which was cDNA or gDNA.

Germline values: CDR1 KGHSH, CDR2 LQKENI. V lost 3 bases to trimming and J lost 7 bases; unmatched junction nucleotides: 5. This CDR3 has 14 amino acids. As handled by the study authors: How many nucleated cells were present was estimated from reference gene primer amplification. Only in-frame clones appear in the TCRdb table, and some are missing; sequencing was by immunoSEQ multiplex PCR. That table gives V, J and clone size, and the DNA gave D and trimming. The sample includes about 150,000 clones, roughly 90% of them seen just once. This clonotype was obtained from an older woman with active or convalescent COVID-19. The chain combines TRBV18 with TRBJ1-1; 10 nucleotides line up with TRBD1. Sequenced sample: peripheral blood. As DNA, the CDR3 is TGTGCCAGCTCACCCCGGACAGGGGGGGGTGAAGCTTTCTTT. Protein product: CASSPRTGGGEAFF.